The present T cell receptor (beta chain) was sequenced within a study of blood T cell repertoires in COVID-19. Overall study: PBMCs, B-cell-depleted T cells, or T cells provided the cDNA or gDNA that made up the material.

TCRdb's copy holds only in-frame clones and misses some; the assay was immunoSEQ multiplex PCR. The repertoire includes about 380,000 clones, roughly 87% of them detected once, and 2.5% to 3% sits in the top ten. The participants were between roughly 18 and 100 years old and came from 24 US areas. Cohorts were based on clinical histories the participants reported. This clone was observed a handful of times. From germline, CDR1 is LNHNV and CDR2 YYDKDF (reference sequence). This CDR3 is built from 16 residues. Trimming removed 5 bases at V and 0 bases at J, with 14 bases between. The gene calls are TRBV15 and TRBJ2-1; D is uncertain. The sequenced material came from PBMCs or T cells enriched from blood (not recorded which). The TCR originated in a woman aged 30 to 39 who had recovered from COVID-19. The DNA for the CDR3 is TGTGCCACCAGCGCTCACGCGGCTAGCTCCTACAATGAGCAGTTCTTC. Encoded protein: CATSAHAASSYNEQFF.